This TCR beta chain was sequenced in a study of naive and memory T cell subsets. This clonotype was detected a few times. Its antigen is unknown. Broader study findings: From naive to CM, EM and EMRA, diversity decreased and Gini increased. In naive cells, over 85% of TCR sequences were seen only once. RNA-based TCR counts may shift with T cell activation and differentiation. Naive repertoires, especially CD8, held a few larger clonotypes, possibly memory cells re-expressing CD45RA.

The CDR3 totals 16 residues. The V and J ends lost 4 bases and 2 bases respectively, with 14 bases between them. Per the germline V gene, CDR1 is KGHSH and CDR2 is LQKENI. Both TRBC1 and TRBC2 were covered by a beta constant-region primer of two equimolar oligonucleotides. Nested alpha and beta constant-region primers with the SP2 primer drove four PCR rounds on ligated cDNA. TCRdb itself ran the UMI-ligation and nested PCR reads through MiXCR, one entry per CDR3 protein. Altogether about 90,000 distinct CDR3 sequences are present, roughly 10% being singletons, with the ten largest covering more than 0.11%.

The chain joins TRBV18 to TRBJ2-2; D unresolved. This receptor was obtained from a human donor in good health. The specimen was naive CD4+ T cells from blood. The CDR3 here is CASSLMWGRNTGELFF. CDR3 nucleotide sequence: TGTGCCAGCTCACTGATGTGGGGTCGAAACACCGGGGAGCTGTTTTTT.